This entry concerns a single T cell receptor beta chain. V lost 4 bases and J 0 bases, leaving 10 bases between the germline ends. The CDR3 length is 15 residues. The germline V gene has CDR1 SGHRS and CDR2 YFSETQ. This sample was taken from a study of blood T cell repertoires in COVID-19. Authors' methods: How many nucleated cells were present was estimated from reference gene primer amplification. Method: immunoSEQ multiplex PCR; TCRdb's copy keeps in-frame clones and lacks some. V and J calls and clone size are as listed in that table; D and trimming were resolved from the DNA. The sample includes 300,000 or so clones, 70% to 90% of them seen just once.

The source of this sequence is a woman aged 40 to 55 with acute or convalescent COVID-19. Input material: peripheral blood. The V and J genes are TRBV5-1 and TRBJ1-4; D gene unclear. CDR3 sequence reads: CASSKDTSTNEKLFF. As DNA, the CDR3 is TGCGCCAGCAGCAAAGACACCTCAACTAATGAAAAACTGTTTTTT.